The subject of this entry is one T cell receptor (beta chain). Trimming took off 0 bases at V and 3 bases at J, with 15 bases between the two ends. CDR3 length: 16 residues. Germline lookup yields CDR1 SGHRS and CDR2 YFSETQ. This sample stems from a study of technical replicates of blood from several donors. The table came from immunoSEQ multiplex PCR; TCRdb's copy has only in-frame clones and leaves some out. Among more than 65,000 clones listed, approximately 94% were seen once. Sequencing was performed on T cells isolated from PBMCs. The chain recombines TRBV5-1 with TRBJ1-2, with unresolved D. The clonotype was recovered from a human donor in good health. DNA of the CDR3: TGCGCCAGCAGCTTGGGGGTGGGCCAGCAACACTATGGCTACACCTTC. This translates into CASSLGVGQQHYGYTF.